This paragraph reports one T cell receptor (beta chain). After removal of 4 bases from V and 2 bases from J, the junction contained 2 bases not matched to a gene. The CDR3 covers 15 residues. Germline-derived CDR1 and CDR2 are SGHNT and YYREEE (reference sequence). TCRdb's copy holds only in-frame clones and misses some; the assay was immunoSEQ multiplex PCR. Found here are nearly 80,000 clones, about 84% of them singletons; the top ten hold 0.4% to 0.5%. This record comes from a study of OX40 agonist ivuxolimab in advanced cancers. Study information: Patients were dosed intravenously with ivuxolimab at 0.01 to 10 mg/kg every 2 weeks.

This rearrangement joins TRBV5-4 to TRBJ2-5, with 13 nucleotides matching TRBD2. The TCR was taken from an adult with an advanced solid tumor such as melanoma, head and neck, liver or kidney cancer. Material: CD4+ or CD8+ T cells sorted from blood, obtained in a trial of the OX40 agonist ivuxolimab. CDR3 DNA sequence: TGTGCCAGCAGCAGGACTAGCGGGGGTCAAGAGACCCAGTACTTC. Translating gives CASSRTSGGQETQYF.